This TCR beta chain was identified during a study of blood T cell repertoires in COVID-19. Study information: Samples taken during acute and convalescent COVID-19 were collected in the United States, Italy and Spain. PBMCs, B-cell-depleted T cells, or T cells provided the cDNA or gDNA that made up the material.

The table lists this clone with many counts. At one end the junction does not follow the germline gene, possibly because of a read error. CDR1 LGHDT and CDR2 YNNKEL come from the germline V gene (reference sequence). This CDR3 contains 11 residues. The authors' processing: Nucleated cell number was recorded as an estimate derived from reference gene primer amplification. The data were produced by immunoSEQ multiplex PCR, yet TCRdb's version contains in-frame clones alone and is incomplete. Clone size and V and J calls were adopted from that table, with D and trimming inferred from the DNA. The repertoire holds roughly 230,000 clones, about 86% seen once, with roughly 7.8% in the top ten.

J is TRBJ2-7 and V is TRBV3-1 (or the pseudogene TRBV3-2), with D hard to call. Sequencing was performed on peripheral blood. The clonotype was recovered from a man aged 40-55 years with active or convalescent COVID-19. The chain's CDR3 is CASSQASAMSF. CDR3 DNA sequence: TGTGCCAGCAGCCAAGCCTCAGCGATGAGCTTC.